This T cell receptor beta chain was found in a study of T cells in Graves' hyperthyroidism and ophthalmopathy. Germline loops: CDR1 MDHEN, CDR2 SYDVKM. The CDR3 length is 13 residues. The V gene lost 3 bases and the J gene lost 8 bases, with 13 bases spanning the gap. This clonotype was seen at least ten times. The CDR3 regions of TCR beta were amplified from RNA transcripts. During a first-round RT-PCR of the TCR CDR3, the HTBI primer set was used. MiXCR was run by TCRdb on the multiplex PCR reads, yielding one entry per CDR3 protein. The table has roughly 380,000 distinct CDR3 sequences, about 20% seen once; the top ten hold about 3.5%.

The source material was blood. The chain combines TRBV28 with TRBJ1-2; tentative D call: TRBD1 (6 bases). The origin of this receptor is a woman under 30 with Graves' hyperthyroidism. The CDR3 DNA reads as TGTGCCAGCAGTTTTCAGGGGCGACGAGGCTACACCTTC. Translating it yields CASSFQGRRGYTF.